This T cell receptor beta chain was sequenced in a study of immune evolution from preneoplasia to lung adenocarcinoma. The data were produced by immunoSEQ multiplex PCR, yet TCRdb's version contains in-frame clones alone and is incomplete. In the table there are thousands of clones, 79% of which are singletons. Comment on this clone: The antigen is undetermined.

Between the mid-2010s and the late 2010s, patients underwent resection in Japan or China. Each case's diagnosis was confirmed by two pathologists on H&E. Overall study results and limits: Top clone frequencies peaked in normal lung, apparently declining through invasive adenocarcinoma. Normal lung had highest clonality; later lesions appeared denser, more diverse.

The CDR3 is 14 residues long. CDR1 is MNHEY and CDR2 is SMNVEV in the germline V gene (reference sequence). Trimming took off 1 base at V and 2 bases at J, with 8 bases between the two ends. Specimen: FFPE adjacent normal lung tissue. The TCR comes from a person aged 60-80 years with lung adenocarcinoma. This chain uses TRBV27 with TRBJ1-1, with D unclear. Here the CDR3 DNA reads TGTGCCAGCAGTTTATATGCGCTCAACACTGAAGCTTTCTTT. It codes for CASSLYALNTEAFF.